This T cell receptor beta chain came from a study of blood T cells in healthy people across ages. Whole-study context: Capture by template switching was about one barcoded beta molecule per two T cells.

There are 15 residues in the CDR3. CDR1 is SNHLY and CDR2 is FYNNEI in the germline V gene. General study findings and limits: Donor CMV status was unknown, possibly confounding expanded clonotype changes.

This clonotype was recorded only once. The target antigen is unknown. Mismatch with germline at one junction end may stem from a read error. With a J-beta primer mix and a sample-barcoded 5' primer, a second PCR ran about 7 to 12 cycles. Every single cDNA molecule received a tag from a template-switch adaptor with 12 random nucleotides. Each CDR3 protein is one row after TCRdb ran MiXCR on the 5' RACE reads. Found here are about 1.1 million distinct CDR3 sequences, under 40% of them singletons; the top ten hold 10% to 15%. This rearrangement joins TRBV2 to TRBJ2-4; 9 positions agree with TRBD2. This receptor was obtained from a young man in good health. The specimen was blood. The DNA for the CDR3 is TGTGCCAGCAGTGTCGAGGGACTAGCCAACAACATTCAGTACTTC. It specifies CASSVEGLANNIQYF.